This T cell receptor (beta chain) was captured in a study of T cell responses to AZD1222 COVID-19 vaccine. Between the trimmed V and J ends, which lost 10 bases and 4 bases, there was a span of 4 bases. The CDR3 is made up of 9 amino acids. Here immunoSEQ multiplex PCR was the method, and the copy in TCRdb shows in-frame clones only, minus some. The sample has about 84,000 clones, 87% seen once. This specimen consisted of peripheral blood, obtained on day 0 of AZD1222 vaccination. The source is an adult in good health. The chain employs TRBV23-1 and TRBJ1-2; D remains unclear. TRBV23-1 counts as an open reading frame of uncertain function. CDR3 sequence (DNA): TGCGCCAATACCTATGGCTACACCTTC. Residues: CANTYGYTF.